A single sample is the source of the 25 T cell receptor beta chains below, sequenced in a study of T cell responses to AZD1222 COVID-19 vaccine. Measured with immunoSEQ multiplex PCR; TCRdb has only the in-frame clones, and not every one. The sample lists approximately 150,000 clones, roughly 92% occurring once. The sequencing used peripheral blood, collected on day 0 of AZD1222 vaccination. Receptor source: an adult in good health.

The V and J genes are TRBV27 and TRBJ2-1; D is ambiguous. Per germline, CDR1 MNHEY and CDR2 SMNVEV (reference sequence). CDR3 size: 14 residues. V was pared by 7 bases and J by 5 bases, with 15 bases between. Written as DNA, the CDR3 is TGTGCCAGCAACCCAACCCGGTATCACAATGAGCAGTTCTTC. Protein sequence: CASNPTRYHNEQFF.

The chain uses TRBV6-5 and TRBJ1-5; unclear D gene. This CDR3 contains 14 residues. Germline CDR1 MNHEY, CDR2 SVGAGI. Between the trimmed V and J ends, which lost 5 bases and 2 bases, there was a span of 10 bases. This CDR3 reads CASSLGGGNQPQHF. The CDR3, as DNA: TGTGCCAGCAGTCTGGGAGGCGGCAATCAGCCCCAGCATTTT.

V usage is TRBV5-1 and J usage is TRBJ2-1, with 8 bases matching TRBD2. With V trimmed by 4 bases and J by 8 bases, 8 bases remained unmatched. The germline V gene encodes CDR1 SGHRS and CDR2 YFSETQ. The CDR3 covers 14 residues. This CDR3 reads CASSPGLVLDEQFF. DNA of the CDR3: TGCGCCAGCAGCCCGGGACTAGTGCTCGATGAGCAGTTCTTC.

The chain uses TRBV3-1 (or the pseudogene TRBV3-2) and TRBJ2-2; a possible D gene is TRBD1 (5 bases). The CDR3 length is 15 residues. Trimming shortened V by 5 bases and J by 3 bases, and 13 bases separated the two germline ends. Germline CDR1 and CDR2: LGHDT and YNNKEL (reference sequence). The CDR3, as DNA: TGTGCCAGCAGCTTAGTCCCAGGGCACACCGGGGAGCTGTTTTTT. This gives the protein CASSLVPGHTGELFF.

This clone was counted once. This specimen includes other DNA sequences encoding the same CDR3. This chain uses TRBV27 with TRBJ2-5; no clear D gene. CDR3 size: 14 residues. V lost 0 bases, J lost 8 bases, and 13 bases lay in between. CDR1 is MNHEY and CDR2 is SMNVEV in the germline V gene (reference sequence). The CDR3 DNA reads as TGTGCCAGCAGTTTATCGGAGTCCACAGAAACCCAGTACTTC. Encoded protein: CASSLSESTETQYF.

V and J are TRBV30 and TRBJ1-6; D might be TRBD1 (6 bases). The germline gives CDR1 GTSNPN, CDR2 SVGIG (reference sequence). The CDR3 runs to 14 residues. V lost 0 bases to trimming and J lost 6 bases, with 9 bases between them. CDR3 nucleotide sequence: TGTGCCTGGAGTGTACGCAGGGGTAATTCACCCCTCCACTTT. It is translated as CAWSVRRGNSPLHF.

The chain employs TRBV6-5 and TRBJ1-1, with 7 bases lining up with TRBD1. This CDR3 contains 13 residues. The germline CDR1 and CDR2 sequences are MNHEY and SVGAGI. V dropped 8 bases and J dropped 8; count of bases not matched to a gene: 11. The CDR3 spells CASQIRGQTEAFF. The DNA of the CDR3 is TGTGCCAGCCAAATAAGGGGACAGACAGAAGCTTTCTTT.

The rearrangement links TRBV27 to TRBJ1-2; D may be TRBD1 (5 bases). The length of the CDR3 is 19 residues. Germline CDR1 reads MNHEY; CDR2 reads SMNVEV (reference sequence). V lost 9 bases, J lost 0 bases, and 29 bases lay in between. CDR3 residues: CASKYPETPFRGANYGYTF. In DNA, the CDR3 is TGTGCCAGTAAGTATCCCGAGACACCATTCCGGGGGGCTAACTATGGCTACACCTTC.

V gene TRBV18 combines with J gene TRBJ2-2, with TRBD1 as a possible D gene (6 bases). CDR3 size: 16 residues. The germline V gene has CDR1 KGHSH and CDR2 LQKENI. V lost 1 base and J lost 3, with 12 bases in between. Here the CDR3 reads CASSPRVDRYTGELFF. CDR3 nucleotides: TGTGCCAGCTCACCACGGGTCGACAGGTACACCGGGGAGCTGTTTTTT.

V and J are TRBV7-2 and TRBJ2-1; possible D gene TRBD2, 6 bases. The CDR3 consists of 15 residues. V dropped 5 bases and J dropped 0 bases, with 11 bases sitting between them. From germline, CDR1 is SGHTA and CDR2 FQGNSA. The CDR3 spells CASSRDSVSYNEQFF. Written as DNA, the CDR3 is TGTGCCAGCAGCCGGGACTCGGTCTCCTACAATGAGCAGTTCTTC.

V gene TRBV28 combines with J gene TRBJ1-2; 11 nucleotides match TRBD1. V dropped 4 bases and J dropped 5; count of bases not matched to a gene: 12. CDR1 is MDHEN, CDR2 SYDVKM, per germline. CDR3 length: 17 residues. The CDR3 spells CASSSGGTGGLNYGYTF. CDR3 coding DNA: TGTGCCAGCAGTTCAGGGGGGACAGGGGGTCTCAATTATGGCTACACCTTC.

The J gene is TRBJ2-1, the V gene TRBV9; D might be TRBD2 (5 bases). V was pared by 0 bases and J by 10 bases, with 14 bases between. CDR1 is SGDLS, CDR2 YYNGEE, per germline. The CDR3 length is 14 residues. This CDR3 reads CASSVDVLVGEQFF. The CDR3, as DNA: TGTGCCAGCAGCGTAGATGTACTAGTCGGGGAGCAGTTCTTC.

The chain has TRBV7-2 and TRBJ2-2; the D gene could be TRBD1 or TRBD2 (5 bases each). Germline V gene lookup returns CDR1 SGHTA and CDR2 FQGNSA. Trimming took off 5 bases at V and 6 bases at J, with 16 bases between the two ends. The CDR3 sequence is 15 residues long. The CDR3 reads CASSLPGDLAGELFF. CDR3 sequence (DNA): TGTGCCAGCAGCCTTCCCGGGGACCTCGCCGGGGAGCTGTTTTTT.

This clone was counted a single time. This chain uses TRBV11-1 with TRBJ2-7, with D hard to call. Trimming removed 1 base from V and 0 bases from J, with 4 bases in between. Germline V gene sequence: CDR1 SGHAT, CDR2 FQDESV (reference sequence). There are 13 residues in the CDR3. The CDR3 protein is CASSLDPSYEQYF. The CDR3 coding sequence is TGTGCCAGCAGCTTAGATCCCTCCTACGAGCAGTACTTC.

The chain couples TRBV25-1 to TRBJ1-5; D might be TRBD1 (5 bases). The length of the CDR3 is 12 residues. Germline CDR1 reads MGHDK; CDR2 reads SYGVNS. V was pared by 3 bases and J by 11 bases, with 11 bases between. The CDR3 DNA reads as TGTGCCAGCAGTGATGGGGACCTCTCCCAGCATTTT. It is translated as CASSDGDLSQHF. Full variable domain (rest looked up from reference TRBV25-1 and TRBJ1-5): EADIYQTPRYLVIGTGKKITLECSQTMGHDKMYWYQQDPGMELHLIHYSYGVNSTEKGDLSSESTVSRIRTEHFPLTLESARPSHTSQYLCASSDGDLSQHFGDGTRLSIL.

This sequence joins TRBV11-3 and TRBJ2-1; D is unresolved. The V gene lost 3 bases and the J gene lost 8 bases, with 11 bases spanning the gap. The germline V gene encodes CDR1 SGHNT and CDR2 YENEEA. The CDR3 length is 13 residues. The CDR3: CASSLSRLDEQFF. The CDR3 nucleotides read TGTGCCAGCAGCTTGAGCCGTTTGGATGAGCAGTTCTTC.

J is TRBJ1-2 and V is TRBV29-1; D ambiguous. V was clipped by 6 bases and J by 3 bases, with 17 bases between them. This CDR3 comprises 14 residues. Germline assignment: CDR1 SQVTM and CDR2 ANQGSEA. The CDR3 here is CSVSTLLGHYGYTF. CDR3 coding DNA: TGCAGCGTGTCGACCCTGCTTGGGCACTATGGCTACACCTTC.

CDR3 nucleotides: TGTGCCAGCAGCTTAGGAGGATTTAGCAATCAGCCCCAGCATTTT. This translates into CASSLGGFSNQPQHF. The gene calls are TRBV7-8 and TRBJ1-5, with D unresolved. Between the trimmed V and J ends, which lost 1 base and 0 bases, there was a span of 7 bases. This CDR3 is 15 amino acids long. Germline V gene data show CDR1 as SGHVS and CDR2 as FQNEAQ.

This clone was seen just once. This chain links TRBV15 with TRBJ1-4; D gene unclear. The CDR3 runs 15 residues. CDR1 and CDR2 from the germline V gene are LNHNV and YYDKDF (reference sequence). The V and J ends lost 1 base and 0 bases respectively, with 6 bases between them. The CDR3 DNA reads TGTGCCACCAGCAGAGTGAGCACAACTAATGAAAAACTGTTTTTT. It is translated as CATSRVSTTNEKLFF.

Points on this clone: An end of the junction does not agree with germline; a read error may underlie this. V and J are TRBV6-5 and TRBJ2-5; 11 bases match TRBD1. Germline V gene data show CDR1 as MNHEY and CDR2 as SVGAGI. CDR3 size: 14 residues. The CDR3 nucleotides are TGTGCCAACAGTACGGGGACAGGGGGGGAGACCCAGTACTTC. It specifies CANSTGTGGETQYF.

The rearrangement links TRBV24-1 to TRBJ1-5; D is unresolved. Germline CDR1 is KGHDR and CDR2 is SFDVKD. This CDR3 is 12 amino acids long. V was cut by 3 bases and J by 7 bases, with 6 bases left in between. The CDR3 DNA sequence: TGTGCCACCAGTGATCCCCGGCAGCCCCAGCATTTT. Protein product: CATSDPRQPQHF.

The chain carries TRBV28 and TRBJ1-6; 9 bases are shared with TRBD1. V lost 11 bases, J lost 7 bases, and 3 bases stayed unmatched. The CDR3 length is 12 residues. The germline gives CDR1 MDHEN, CDR2 SYDVKM. CDR3 coding DNA: TGTGCCGGCGGGACAGGGAATTCACCCCTCCACTTT. It specifies CAGGTGNSPLHF.

The CDR3 spells CASSIRQGAGGSKNEQFF. CDR3 sequence (DNA): TGTGCCAGTAGTATTAGGCAGGGGGCGGGAGGCTCGAAAAATGAGCAGTTCTTC. This sequence joins TRBV19 and TRBJ2-1, with D possibly called TRBD1 or TRBD2 (8 bases each). Germline V gene sequence: CDR1 LNHDA, CDR2 SQIVND (reference sequence). The V and J ends lost 3 bases and 7 bases respectively, with 25 bases between them. This CDR3 spans 18 amino acids.

The DNA of the CDR3 is TGTGCCAGCAGTTGGCAGGAAGATTCACCCCTCCACTTT. It is translated as CASSWQEDSPLHF. The chain uses TRBV12-3 or TRBV12-4 and TRBJ1-6; D remains unclear. This CDR3 has 13 residues. The V end lost 4 bases, the J end lost 8 bases, and 9 bases lay between the germline ends.

This chain links TRBV11-2 with TRBJ2-7, with D hard to call. Germline values: CDR1 SGHAT, CDR2 FQNNGV. There are 12 residues in the CDR3. V was clipped by 3 bases and J by 3 bases, with 6 bases between them. As DNA, the CDR3 is TGTGCCAGCAGCTTCTACAGCTACGAGCAGTACTTC. It specifies CASSFYSYEQYF. The full variable domain, its missing parts supplied by reference TRBV11-2 and TRBJ2-7, is EAGVAQSPRYKIIEKRQSVAFWCNPISGHATLYWYQQILGQGPKLLIQFQNNGVVDDSQLPKDRFSAERLKGVDSTLKIQPAKLEDSAVYLCASSFYSYEQYFGPGTRLTVT.